This T cell receptor (beta chain) is drawn from a study of human T cells and chemical hapten exposure. This CDR3 comprises 13 residues. Germline assignment: CDR1 DFQATT and CDR2 SNEGSKA (reference sequence). Trimming left V 5 bases short and J 0 bases short, with 10 bases between. This clonotype was counted many times. Time point indicated: patch test 1, 2 weeks after DPC sensitization. Treatment: therapeutic diphenylcyclopropenone sensitization with weekly scalp DPC. TCRdb re-called the RACE reads through MiXCR, storing one row per CDR3 protein. The data contain tens of thousands of distinct CDR3 sequences, approximately 35% of them singletons.

The sequence was collected from a man aged 40-49 years with alopecia areata. Some clones in this sample may be carry-over from other donors' samples. The chain has TRBV20-1 and TRBJ2-5, with D maybe TRBD1 (6 bases). Sample: whole blood, taken in connection with sensitization to the hapten diphenylcyclopropenone (DPC). CDR3 nucleotides: TGCAGTGCTCTATGGACAGACCAAGAGACCCAGTACTTC. Encoded protein: CSALWTDQETQYF.